Below are 16 T cell receptor beta chains sequenced from a single sample in a study of blood T cell repertoires in COVID-19. Sequencing was performed with immunoSEQ multiplex PCR; in TCRdb, only in-frame clones are kept and a portion is missing. Of roughly 250,000 clones in the sample, around 82% were seen once. Material for sequencing was peripheral blood. The receptors originated from a woman of 80 years or more with active or convalescent COVID-19.

V and J are TRBV7-2 and TRBJ2-2; 10 bases agree with TRBD2. This CDR3 comprises 15 residues. Looked up from germline, CDR1 is SGHTA and CDR2 is FQGNSA. The V gene end was trimmed by 6 bases and the J gene end by 5 bases; junction bases not matched to a gene: 6. In DNA, the CDR3 is TGTGCCAGCAGGCCGGGACTAGCGACGACCGGGGAGCTGTTTTTT. Protein product: CASRPGLATTGELFF.

This clone appeared once. V and J are TRBV4-2 and TRBJ2-2, with a possible D match to TRBD1 (6 bases). Germline V gene data show CDR1 as LGHNA and CDR2 as YNFKEQ. The CDR3 runs to 19 residues. The V end lost 0 bases, the J end lost 0 bases, and 17 bases lay between the germline ends. The CDR3 reads CASSQDRYRAGPNTGELFF. The DNA for the CDR3 is TGTGCCAGCAGCCAAGATAGATACAGGGCAGGTCCGAACACCGGGGAGCTGTTTTTT.

V and J are TRBV5-6 and TRBJ1-1; D gene ambiguous. Germline V lookup: CDR1 SGHDT, CDR2 YYEEEE. This CDR3 contains 16 residues. The V and J ends lost 4 bases and 0 bases respectively, with 16 bases between them. The CDR3 protein is CASSHQPPGMNTEAFF. CDR3 nucleotide sequence: TGTGCCAGCAGCCATCAACCCCCGGGGATGAACACTGAAGCTTTCTTT. The full variable domain, in which reference TRBV5-6 and TRBJ1-1 provide the parts outside the CDR3, is DAGVTQSPTHLIKTRGQQVTLRCSPKSGHDTVSWYQQALGQGPQFIFQYYEEEERQRGNFPDRFSGHQFPNYSSELNVNALLLGDSALYLCASSHQPPGMNTEAFFGQGTRLTVV.

This clone has only one observation. The genes are TRBV2 and TRBJ2-7; 7 nucleotides line up with TRBD1. V lost 6 bases, J lost 6 bases, and 8 bases stayed unmatched. The CDR3 loop spans 13 amino acids. Germline V gene data show CDR1 as SNHLY and CDR2 as FYNNEI. Here the CDR3 reads CASSPDRVGEQYF. Here the CDR3 DNA reads TGTGCCAGCAGCCCCGACAGGGTCGGCGAGCAGTACTTC.

The genes are TRBV5-1 and TRBJ1-6; 10 bases align to TRBD1. CDR1 and CDR2 from the germline V gene are SGHRS and YFSETQ. The V gene end was trimmed by 4 bases and the J gene end by 11 bases; junction bases not matched to a gene: 9. The CDR3 is 15 amino acids. The CDR3 region is CASSPRTGGATPLHF. The CDR3 DNA sequence: TGCGCCAGCAGCCCCCGGACAGGGGGTGCGACACCCCTCCACTTT.

The gene calls are TRBV5-1 and TRBJ1-2; no firm D call. The CDR3 length is 13 residues. Trimming shortened V by 5 bases and J by 8 bases, and 16 bases separated the two germline ends. The germline V gene has CDR1 SGHRS and CDR2 YFSETQ. The CDR3: CASRSDLSRGYTF. DNA of the CDR3: TGCGCCAGCAGATCTGACCTGTCTAGGGGCTACACCTTC.

The V call is TRBV19, the J call TRBJ2-5; D not resolved. The CDR3 is 13 residues long. Trimming cost V 5 bases and J 1 base, with 8 bases left between them. The germline V gene encodes CDR1 LNHDA and CDR2 SQIVND (reference sequence). The CDR3 sequence: CASSQNSQETQYF. DNA of the CDR3: TGTGCCAGTAGTCAGAATTCCCAAGAGACCCAGTACTTC. Full variable domain (outside the CDR3, taken from reference TRBV19 and TRBJ2-5): DGGITQSPKYLFRKEGQNVTLSCEQNLNHDAMYWYRQDPGQGLRLIYYSQIVNDFQKGDIAEGYSVSREKKESFPLTVTSAQKNPTAFYLCASSQNSQETQYFGPGTRLLVL.

The V gene is TRBV5-1, the J gene TRBJ2-3; D is perhaps TRBD1 (5 bases). Trimming shortened V by 0 bases and J by 2 bases, and 13 bases separated the two germline ends. The CDR3 spans 16 residues. Germline V gene data show CDR1 as SGHRS and CDR2 as YFSETQ. Here the CDR3 reads CASSLVRRTNTDTQYF. The CDR3 DNA sequence: TGCGCCAGCAGCTTGGTTCGGCGGACAAACACAGATACGCAGTATTTT.

This clone was counted only a few times. The chain couples TRBV5-1 to TRBJ2-2; a weak D match, TRBD1 (6 bases). The germline V and J ends were trimmed by 0 bases and 6 bases, with 9 bases remaining between them. CDR3 size: 14 residues. Germline-derived CDR1 and CDR2 are SGHRS and YFSETQ. This CDR3 reads CASSLDREAGELFF. CDR3 sequence (DNA): TGCGCCAGCAGCTTGGACAGGGAAGCCGGGGAGCTGTTTTTT.

The rearrangement links TRBV19 to TRBJ1-2; TRBD1 matches at 9 bases. The CDR3 length is 14 residues. CDR1 and CDR2 from the germline V gene are LNHDA and SQIVND (reference sequence). Trimming took 3 bases from V and 2 from J; bases not matched to a gene: 1. The CDR3 bases are TGTGCCAGTAGTATCGACAGGGGGAACTATGGCTACACCTTC. Protein product: CASSIDRGNYGYTF.

The chain joins TRBV20-1 to TRBJ2-3; D may be TRBD2 (7 bases). The V and J ends lost 3 bases and 0 bases respectively, with 16 bases between them. Germline lookup yields CDR1 DFQATT and CDR2 SNEGSKA (reference sequence). This CDR3 has 16 amino acids. The CDR3: CSASNAGALSTDTQYF. The CDR3 DNA reads as TGCAGTGCTAGTAACGCGGGGGCGCTTAGCACAGATACGCAGTATTTT.

The sample holds a few counts of this clone. The CDR3 here is CSAGQGAYGQPQHF. CDR3 nucleotide sequence: TGCAGCGCTGGACAGGGGGCTTATGGGCAGCCCCAGCATTTT. V usage is TRBV29-1 and J usage is TRBJ1-5; 11 nucleotides match TRBD1. The trim removed 7 bases at V and 7 bases at J, leaving 9 bases unmatched. Germline V lookup: CDR1 SQVTM, CDR2 ANQGSEA. The CDR3 is 14 residues long. The variable domain in full, completed from reference TRBV29-1 and TRBJ1-5, reads SAVISQKPSRDICQRGTSLTIQCQVDSQVTMMFWYRQQPGQSLTLIATANQGSEATYESGFVIDKFPISRPNLTFSTLTVSNMSPEDSSIYLCSAGQGAYGQPQHFGDGTRLSIL.

The chain recombines TRBV28 with TRBJ1-2; TRBD1 might be the D (5 bases). CDR3 length: 12 amino acids. Germline CDR1 reads MDHEN; CDR2 reads SYDVKM. The V and J ends lost 4 bases and 8 bases respectively, with 11 bases between them. For the CDR3, the DNA is TGTGCCAGCAGTTCTAACAGGCGCGGCTACACCTTC. Translation gives CASSSNRRGYTF.

The chain links TRBV28 to TRBJ1-5; 7 nucleotides align to TRBD1. V was clipped by 3 bases and J by 2 bases; unmatched bases: 7. The length of the CDR3 is 16 residues. The germline gives CDR1 MDHEN, CDR2 SYDVKM. The CDR3 protein is CASSFPSGQGNQPQHF. The CDR3 bases are TGTGCCAGCAGTTTCCCGTCTGGACAGGGCAATCAGCCCCAGCATTTT.

As concerns this clone: The junction shows a germline mismatch at one end, possibly a read error. CDR3 sequence reads: CASSEAGEERAF. CDR3 coding DNA: TGTGCCAGCAGTGAAGCCGGGGAGGAAAGGGCCTTC. This sequence joins TRBV6-1 and TRBJ1-2; D is unresolved. This CDR3 contains 12 residues. Per germline, CDR1 MNHNS and CDR2 SASEGT.

About this clone: The junction departs from germline at one end; a sequencing error may be responsible. The chain is built from TRBV7-7 and TRBJ2-3; TRBD1 agrees at 9 bases. The CDR3 length is 16 residues. The V gene's germline CDR1 is SSHAT and CDR2 FNYEAQ (reference sequence). For the CDR3, the DNA is TGTGCTAGCAGCTTAGGCGGGACAGGGTCGGGGGATACGCAGTATTTT. It encodes CASSLGGTGSGDTQYF.